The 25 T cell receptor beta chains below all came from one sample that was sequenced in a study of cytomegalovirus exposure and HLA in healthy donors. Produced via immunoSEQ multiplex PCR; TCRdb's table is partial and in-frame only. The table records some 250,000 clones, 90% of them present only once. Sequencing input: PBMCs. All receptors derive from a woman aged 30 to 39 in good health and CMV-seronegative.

CDR3 DNA sequence: TGTGCCAGCAGCCCACGGGGACTAGCGGGAGAGCAGTACTTC. Protein sequence: CASSPRGLAGEQYF. The V call is TRBV9, the J call TRBJ2-7; 13 nucleotides line up with TRBD2. V shed 4 bases and J 7 bases; nucleotides not matched to a gene: 5. The CDR3 totals 14 residues. CDR1 and CDR2 from the germline V gene are SGDLS and YYNGEE.

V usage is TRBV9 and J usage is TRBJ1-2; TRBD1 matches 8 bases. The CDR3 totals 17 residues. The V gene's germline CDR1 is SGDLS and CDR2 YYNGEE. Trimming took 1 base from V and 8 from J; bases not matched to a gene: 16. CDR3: CASSVTGWLTGALGYTF. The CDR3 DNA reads TGTGCCAGCAGCGTAACCGGCTGGCTGACAGGGGCTCTAGGCTACACCTTC. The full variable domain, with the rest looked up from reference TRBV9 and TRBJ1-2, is DSGVTQTPKHLITATGQRVTLRCSPRSGDLSVYWYQQSLDQGLQFLIQYYNGEERAKGNILERFSAQQFPDLHSELNLSSLELGDSALYFCASSVTGWLTGALGYTFGSGTRLTVV.

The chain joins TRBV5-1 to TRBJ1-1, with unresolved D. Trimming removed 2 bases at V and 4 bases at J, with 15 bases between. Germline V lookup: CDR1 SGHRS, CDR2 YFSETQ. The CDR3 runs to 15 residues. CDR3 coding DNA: TGCGCCAGCAGCTTCCCGGCTGGAGGTACCACTGAAGCTTTCTTT. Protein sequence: CASSFPAGGTTEAFF.

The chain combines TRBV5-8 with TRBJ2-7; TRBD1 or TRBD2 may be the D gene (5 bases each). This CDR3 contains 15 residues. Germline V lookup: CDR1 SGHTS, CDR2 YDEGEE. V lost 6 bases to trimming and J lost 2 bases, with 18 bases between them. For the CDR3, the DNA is TGTGCCAGCACTCCCTCTCCAGGGACCACCTACGAGCAGTACTTC. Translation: CASTPSPGTTYEQYF. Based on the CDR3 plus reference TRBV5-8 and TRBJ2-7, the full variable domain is EAGVTQSPTHLIKTRGQQATLRCSPISGHTSVYWYQQALGLGLQFLLWYDEGEERNRGNFPPRFSGRQFPNYSSELNVNALELEDSALYLCASTPSPGTTYEQYFGPGTRLTVT.

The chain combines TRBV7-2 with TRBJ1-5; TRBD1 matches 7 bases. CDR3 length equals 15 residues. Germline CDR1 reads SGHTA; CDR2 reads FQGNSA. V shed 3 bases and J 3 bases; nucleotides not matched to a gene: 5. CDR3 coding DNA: TGTGCCAGCAGCTTGGGAGGGACAGTCAATCAGCCCCAGCATTTT. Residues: CASSLGGTVNQPQHF. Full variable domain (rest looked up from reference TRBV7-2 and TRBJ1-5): GAGVSQSPSNKVTEKGKDVELRCDPISGHTALYWYRQSLGQGLEFLIYFQGNSAPDKSGLPSDRFSAERTGGSVSTLTIQRTQQEDSAVYLCASSLGGTVNQPQHFGDGTRLSIL.

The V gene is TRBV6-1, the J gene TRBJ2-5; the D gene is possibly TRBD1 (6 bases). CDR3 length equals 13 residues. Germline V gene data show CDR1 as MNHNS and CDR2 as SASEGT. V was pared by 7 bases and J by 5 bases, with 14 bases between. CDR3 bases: TGTGCCAGCACTACAGGGATTAGGGAGACCCAGTACTTC. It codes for CASTTGIRETQYF.

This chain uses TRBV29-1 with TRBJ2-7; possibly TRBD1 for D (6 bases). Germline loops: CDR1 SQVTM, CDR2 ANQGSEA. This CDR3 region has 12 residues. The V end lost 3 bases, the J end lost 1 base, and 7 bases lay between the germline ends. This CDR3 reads CSVEDRSYEQYF. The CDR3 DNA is TGCAGCGTTGAGGACAGATCCTACGAGCAGTACTTC.

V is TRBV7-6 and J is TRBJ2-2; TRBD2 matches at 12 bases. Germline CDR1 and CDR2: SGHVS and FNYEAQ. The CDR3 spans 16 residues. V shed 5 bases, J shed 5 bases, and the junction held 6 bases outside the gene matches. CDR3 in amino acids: CASSPTSGSGTGELFF. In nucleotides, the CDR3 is TGTGCCAGCAGCCCGACTAGCGGGAGCGGTACCGGGGAGCTGTTTTTT.

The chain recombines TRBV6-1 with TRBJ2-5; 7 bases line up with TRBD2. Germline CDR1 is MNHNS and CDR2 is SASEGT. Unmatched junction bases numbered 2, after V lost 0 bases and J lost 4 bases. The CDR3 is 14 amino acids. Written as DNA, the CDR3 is TGTGCCAGCAGTGAAGCAGGCGGGGGAGAGACCCAGTACTTC. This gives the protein CASSEAGGGETQYF.

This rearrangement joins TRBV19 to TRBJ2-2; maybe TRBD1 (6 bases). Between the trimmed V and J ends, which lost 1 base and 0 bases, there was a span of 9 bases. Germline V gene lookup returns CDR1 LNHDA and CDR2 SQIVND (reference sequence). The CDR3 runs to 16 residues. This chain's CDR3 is CASSIGGGANTGELFF. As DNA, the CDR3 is TGTGCCAGTAGTATAGGTGGGGGCGCGAACACCGGGGAGCTGTTTTTT. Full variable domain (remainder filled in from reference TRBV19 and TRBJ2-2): DGGITQSPKYLFRKEGQNVTLSCEQNLNHDAMYWYRQDPGQGLRLIYYSQIVNDFQKGDIAEGYSVSREKKESFPLTVTSAQKNPTAFYLCASSIGGGANTGELFFGEGSRLTVL.

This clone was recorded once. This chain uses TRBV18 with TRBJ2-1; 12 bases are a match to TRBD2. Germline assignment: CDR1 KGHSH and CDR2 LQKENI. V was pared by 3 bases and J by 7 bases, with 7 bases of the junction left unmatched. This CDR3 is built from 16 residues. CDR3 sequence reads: CASSPPTGLAGNEQFF. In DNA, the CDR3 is TGTGCCAGCTCACCGCCTACCGGACTAGCGGGAAATGAGCAGTTCTTC.

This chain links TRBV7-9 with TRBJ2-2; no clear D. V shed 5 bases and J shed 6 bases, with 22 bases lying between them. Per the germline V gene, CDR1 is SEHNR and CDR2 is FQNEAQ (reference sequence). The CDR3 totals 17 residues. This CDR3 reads CASSPPGRAVGAGELFF. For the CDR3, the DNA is TGTGCCAGCAGCCCCCCCGGTCGGGCAGTGGGCGCCGGGGAGCTGTTTTTT.

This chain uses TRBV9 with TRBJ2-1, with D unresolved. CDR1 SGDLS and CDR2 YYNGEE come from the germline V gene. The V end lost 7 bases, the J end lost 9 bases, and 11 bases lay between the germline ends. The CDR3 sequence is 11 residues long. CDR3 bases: TGTGCCAGCCAGGCTATGGGTGAGCAGTTCTTC. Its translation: CASQAMGEQFF.

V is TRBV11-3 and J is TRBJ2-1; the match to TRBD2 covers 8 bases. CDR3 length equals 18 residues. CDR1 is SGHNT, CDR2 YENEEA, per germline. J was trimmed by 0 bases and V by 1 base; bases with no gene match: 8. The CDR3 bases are TGTGCCAGCAGCTTAGGTAGCGGGACACTTCTCTCCTACAATGAGCAGTTCTTC. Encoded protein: CASSLGSGTLLSYNEQFF.

For the CDR3, the DNA is TGTGCCAGCGCTCGGGCCCAGCTCCCGAGCTCCCGTACGGACCGAAAAAGCACAGATACGCAGTATTTT. Its protein is CASARAQLPSSRTDRKSTDTQYF. This chain joins TRBV27 and TRBJ2-3; D remains unclear. Germline V lookup: CDR1 MNHEY, CDR2 SMNVEV (reference sequence). Trimming took off 8 bases at V and 0 bases at J, with 39 bases between the two ends. CDR3 length: 23 amino acids.

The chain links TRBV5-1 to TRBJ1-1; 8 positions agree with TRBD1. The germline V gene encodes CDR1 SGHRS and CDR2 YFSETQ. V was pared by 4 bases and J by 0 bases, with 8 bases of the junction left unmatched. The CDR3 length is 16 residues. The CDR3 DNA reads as TGCGCCAGCAGCCTGCCCAGGGGGCGGATGAACACTGAAGCTTTCTTT. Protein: CASSLPRGRMNTEAFF. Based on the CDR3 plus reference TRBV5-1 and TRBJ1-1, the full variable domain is KAGVTQTPRYLIKTRGQQVTLSCSPISGHRSVSWYQQTPGQGLQFLFEYFSETQRNKGNFPGRFSGRQFSNSRSEMNVSTLELGDSALYLCASSLPRGRMNTEAFFGQGTRLTVV.

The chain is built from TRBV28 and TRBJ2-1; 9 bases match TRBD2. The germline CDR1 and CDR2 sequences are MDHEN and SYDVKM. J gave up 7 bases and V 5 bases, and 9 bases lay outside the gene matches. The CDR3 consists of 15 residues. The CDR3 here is CASSLAGRGSNEQFF. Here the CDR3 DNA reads TGTGCCAGCAGTCTAGCGGGGAGAGGTTCGAATGAGCAGTTCTTC.

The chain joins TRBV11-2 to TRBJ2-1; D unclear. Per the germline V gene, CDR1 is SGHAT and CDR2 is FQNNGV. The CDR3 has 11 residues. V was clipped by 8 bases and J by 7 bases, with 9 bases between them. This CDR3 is CASFNGNEQFF. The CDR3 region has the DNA TGTGCCAGCTTTAATGGGAATGAGCAGTTCTTC.

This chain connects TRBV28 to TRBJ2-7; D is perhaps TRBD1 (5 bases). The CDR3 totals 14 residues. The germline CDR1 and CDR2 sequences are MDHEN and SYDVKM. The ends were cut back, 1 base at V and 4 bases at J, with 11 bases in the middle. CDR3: CASSLLSQVYEQYF. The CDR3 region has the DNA TGTGCCAGCAGTTTATTATCACAGGTTTACGAGCAGTACTTC.

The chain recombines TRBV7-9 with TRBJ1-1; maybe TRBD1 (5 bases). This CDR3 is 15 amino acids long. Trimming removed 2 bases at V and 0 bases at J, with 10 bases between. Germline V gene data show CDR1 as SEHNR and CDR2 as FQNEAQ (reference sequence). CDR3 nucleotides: TGTGCCAGCAGCTTATGGGAGGGGATGAACACTGAAGCTTTCTTT. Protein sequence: CASSLWEGMNTEAFF.

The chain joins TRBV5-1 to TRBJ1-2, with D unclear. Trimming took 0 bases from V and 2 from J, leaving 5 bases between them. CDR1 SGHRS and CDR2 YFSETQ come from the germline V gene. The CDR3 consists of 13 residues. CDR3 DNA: TGCGCCAGCAGCTTGGGGTTCAACTATGGCTACACCTTC. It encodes CASSLGFNYGYTF.

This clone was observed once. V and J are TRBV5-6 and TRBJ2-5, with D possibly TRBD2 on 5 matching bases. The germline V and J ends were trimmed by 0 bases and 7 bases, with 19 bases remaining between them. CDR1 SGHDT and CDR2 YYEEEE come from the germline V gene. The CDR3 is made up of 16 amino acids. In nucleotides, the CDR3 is TGTGCCAGCAGCTTGGTGGAGGTCTCGGACGGGCGGACCCAGTACTTC. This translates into CASSLVEVSDGRTQYF.

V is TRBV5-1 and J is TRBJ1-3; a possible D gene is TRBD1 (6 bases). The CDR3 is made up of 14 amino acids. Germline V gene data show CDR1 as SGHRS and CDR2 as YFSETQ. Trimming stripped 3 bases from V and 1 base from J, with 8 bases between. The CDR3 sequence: CASSSQGSGNTIYF. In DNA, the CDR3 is TGCGCCAGCAGCTCTCAGGGGTCTGGAAACACCATATATTTT. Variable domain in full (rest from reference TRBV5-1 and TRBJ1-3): KAGVTQTPRYLIKTRGQQVTLSCSPISGHRSVSWYQQTPGQGLQFLFEYFSETQRNKGNFPGRFSGRQFSNSRSEMNVSTLELGDSALYLCASSSQGSGNTIYFGEGSWLTVV.

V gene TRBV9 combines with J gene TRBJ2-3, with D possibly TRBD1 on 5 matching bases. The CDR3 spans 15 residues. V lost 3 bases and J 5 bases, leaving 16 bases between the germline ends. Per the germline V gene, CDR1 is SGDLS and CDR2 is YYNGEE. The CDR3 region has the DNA TGTGCCAGCAGCGAGTCCCCAGGGTCAAAAGATACGCAGTATTTT. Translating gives CASSESPGSKDTQYF.

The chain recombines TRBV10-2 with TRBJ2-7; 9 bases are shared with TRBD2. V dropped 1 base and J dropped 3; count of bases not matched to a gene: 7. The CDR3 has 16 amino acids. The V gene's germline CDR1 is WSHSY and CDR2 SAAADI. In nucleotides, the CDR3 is TGCGCCAGCAGTGAGTGGGGTGATAGCGGGAGCTACGAGCAGTACTTC. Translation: CASSEWGDSGSYEQYF.